This entry lists 14 T cell receptor beta chains sequenced from one sample in a study of cytomegalovirus exposure and HLA in healthy donors. PCR was performed using 60 Vbeta and 13 Jbeta primers. The method was immunoSEQ multiplex PCR; TCRdb's version includes in-frame clones alone and lacks a portion of them. The profile shows approximately 87,000 clones, around 81% of them singletons. Sequencing was performed on PBMCs. The receptors originated from a woman between 70 and 85 years old in good health and CMV-seropositive.

In this sample, this clone turned up a few times. The chain couples TRBV7-2 to TRBJ2-3; 7 nucleotides align to TRBD1. CDR1 and CDR2 (germline): SGHTA, FQGNSA. The CDR3 loop spans 16 amino acids. Trimming at V came to 3 bases and at J to 0 bases, leaving 6 bases not matched to a gene. The CDR3 DNA sequence: TGTGCCAGCAGCTTTAGACGACAGGGAAGCACAGATACGCAGTATTTT. Translated: CASSFRRQGSTDTQYF. Full variable domain (rest looked up from reference TRBV7-2 and TRBJ2-3): GAGVSQSPSNKVTEKGKDVELRCDPISGHTALYWYRQSLGQGLEFLIYFQGNSAPDKSGLPSDRFSAERTGGSVSTLTIQRTQQEDSAVYLCASSFRRQGSTDTQYFGPGTRLTVL.

The rearrangement joins TRBV4-1 to TRBJ2-1; D perhaps matches TRBD1 (6 bases). Germline V lookup: CDR1 MGHRA, CDR2 YSYEKL. V lost 3 bases, J lost 1 base, and 10 bases lay in between. The CDR3 loop spans 15 amino acids. The CDR3 sequence is CASSHSGASYNEQFF. CDR3 coding DNA: TGCGCCAGCAGCCATTCAGGGGCGTCCTACAATGAGCAGTTCTTC.

The chain combines TRBV4-1 with TRBJ2-1; D perhaps matches TRBD1 (6 bases). There are 12 residues in the CDR3. With 2 bases removed from V and 15 bases from J, the gap between germline ends came to 14 bases. The germline gives CDR1 MGHRA, CDR2 YSYEKL. CDR3 loop: CASSQPGTIGFF. CDR3 in DNA: TGCGCCAGCAGCCAACCTGGGACAATCGGGTTCTTC.

The gene calls are TRBV10-1 and TRBJ1-1; perhaps TRBD1 as D (5 bases). V lost 10 bases and J 7 bases, leaving 25 bases between the germline ends. This CDR3 contains 15 residues. CDR1 and CDR2 (germline): WNHNN, SYGVQD (reference sequence). The CDR3 nucleotides read TGCGCCACTGCTTGTGCCGGACACTACGTCAATGAAGCTTTCTTT. Translating gives CATACAGHYVNEAFF.

V gene TRBV5-1 combines with J gene TRBJ2-5; 8 bases are a match to TRBD2. The J call may be in error: the DNA end matches TRBJ2-7 better. Germline V gene data show CDR1 as SGHRS and CDR2 as YFSETQ. The CDR3 covers 14 residues. CDR3 bases: TGCGCCAGCAGCCCCTTAGCGGGAACCTACGAGCAGTACTTC. This sequence encodes CASSPLAGTYEQYF.

This clone was recorded a few times. This chain joins TRBV6-5 and TRBJ1-1, with 7 bases lining up with TRBD1. Germline loops: CDR1 MNHEY, CDR2 SVGAGI. Trimming took 4 bases from V and 4 from J; bases not matched to a gene: 6. CDR3 size: 14 residues. Here the CDR3 reads CASSLTTGVTEAFF. The CDR3 DNA reads as TGTGCCAGCAGTTTGACCACAGGGGTCACTGAAGCTTTCTTT.

This chain links TRBV2 with TRBJ2-1; 16 bases fit TRBD2. CDR1 and CDR2 (germline): SNHLY, FYNNEI. The V and J ends lost 7 bases and 4 bases, in that order; junction bases with no gene match: 16. The CDR3 has 20 residues. CDR3 DNA: TGTGCCAGCACCTTCATCCAGGGACTAGCGGGAGGGAACATATACAATGAGCAGTTCTTC. As protein: CASTFIQGLAGGNIYNEQFF. Looking up the rest from reference TRBV2 and TRBJ2-1 gives the full variable domain: EPEVTQTPSHQVTQMGQEVILRCVPISNHLYFYWYRQILGQKVEFLVSFYNNEISEKSEIFDDQFSVERPDGSNFTLKIRSTKLEDSAMYFCASTFIQGLAGGNIYNEQFFGPGTRLTVL.

The count of this clone is one. CDR3 amino acids: CSVEASGRSSYNEQFF. The CDR3 DNA sequence: TGCAGCGTTGAAGCAAGCGGGAGAAGTTCCTACAATGAGCAGTTCTTC. V gene TRBV29-1 combines with J gene TRBJ2-1; TRBD2 agrees at 8 bases. Germline CDR1 SQVTM, CDR2 ANQGSEA. V lost 1 base and J lost 1; bases outside the gene matches: 6. The CDR3 runs to 16 residues.

This chain uses TRBV7-2 with TRBJ2-1, with 7 nucleotides matching TRBD2. J was trimmed by 4 bases and V by 1 base; bases with no gene match: 10. Germline values: CDR1 SGHTA, CDR2 FQGNSA. The CDR3 contains 17 residues. CDR3 sequence (DNA): TGTGCCAGCAGCTTAGGATGGTCTGGCGGGAGATACAATGAGCAGTTCTTC. Residues: CASSLGWSGGRYNEQFF. The whole variable domain, remainder taken from reference TRBV7-2 and TRBJ2-1, is GAGVSQSPSNKVTEKGKDVELRCDPISGHTALYWYRQSLGQGLEFLIYFQGNSAPDKSGLPSDRFSAERTGGSVSTLTIQRTQQEDSAVYLCASSLGWSGGRYNEQFFGPGTRLTVL.

V is TRBV4-3 and J is TRBJ2-5; 9 bases line up with TRBD2. This CDR3 has 14 amino acids. Germline-derived CDR1 and CDR2 are LGHNA and YSLEER. J gave up 4 bases and V 3 bases, and 3 bases lay outside the gene matches. CDR3 in amino acids: CASSQGTSLETQYF. CDR3 DNA: TGCGCCAGCAGCCAGGGGACTAGCCTAGAGACCCAGTACTTC.

The rearrangement links TRBV6-1 to TRBJ1-2, with D maybe TRBD1 (6 bases). This CDR3 is built from 13 residues. V shed 0 bases and J shed 6 bases, with 8 bases lying between them. Germline loops: CDR1 MNHNS, CDR2 SASEGT. The CDR3 spells CASSEAQGDGYTF. In nucleotides, the CDR3 is TGTGCCAGCAGTGAAGCACAGGGTGATGGCTACACCTTC.

This chain links TRBV6-4 with TRBJ2-3; weak D call: TRBD2 (7 bases). The V end lost 3 bases, the J end lost 2 bases, and 9 bases lay between the germline ends. The CDR3 has 14 amino acids. In germline, CDR1 is MRHNA, CDR2 SNTAGT. This chain's CDR3 is CASSEGGVTDTQYF. In DNA form, the CDR3 reads TGTGCCAGCAGTGAAGGGGGGGTCACAGATACGCAGTATTTT.

This clone was detected only a few times. The chain uses TRBV5-5 and TRBJ2-7, with 10 nucleotides matching TRBD1. Germline CDR1 is SGHKS and CDR2 is YYEKEE (reference sequence). After removal of 3 bases from V and 4 bases from J, the junction contained 4 bases not matched to a gene. The CDR3 runs 14 residues. The CDR3 reads CASSSTGGLYEQYF. The CDR3 bases are TGTGCCAGCAGCTCGACAGGGGGCCTATACGAGCAGTACTTC.

This clone is a singleton in its sample. The chain combines TRBV5-1 with TRBJ1-1; 8 bases map to TRBD1. CDR1 SGHRS and CDR2 YFSETQ come from the germline V gene. With V trimmed by 4 bases and J by 1 base, 3 bases remained unmatched. There are 14 residues in the CDR3. The CDR3 DNA reads as TGCGCCAGCAGCAAAGGGACAGGGAACACTGAAGCTTTCTTT. This translates into CASSKGTGNTEAFF.